These 29 T cell receptor beta chains were all obtained from the same sample, sequenced in a study of blood T cell repertoires in COVID-19. The assay was immunoSEQ multiplex PCR, and TCRdb's table has in-frame clones only and misses some. The data show 300,000 to 450,000 clones, roughly four fifths seen once. The sequencing input was peripheral blood. The receptors were gathered from a human donor with acute or convalescent COVID-19. The donor label of this sample is uncertain.

This clone has a handful of counts. The chain has TRBV2 and TRBJ2-7; 8 positions agree with TRBD2. J was trimmed by 3 bases and V by 11 bases; bases with no gene match: 12. The germline gives CDR1 SNHLY, CDR2 FYNNEI. The CDR3 loop spans 14 amino acids. CDR3 sequence: CAGEPAGVDYEQYF. CDR3 coding DNA: TGTGCCGGAGAACCAGCGGGAGTAGACTACGAGCAGTACTTC.

The chain recombines TRBV19 with TRBJ1-2, with 7 positions matching TRBD1. CDR3 length: 15 amino acids. The V and J ends lost 1 base and 4 bases, in that order; junction bases with no gene match: 6. CDR1 LNHDA and CDR2 SQIVND come from the germline V gene (reference sequence). The CDR3 nucleotides read TGTGCCAGTAGTATAGTCAGACAGGGCTTCTATGGCTACACCTTC. It is translated as CASSIVRQGFYGYTF.

The genes are TRBV9 and TRBJ2-7, with D maybe TRBD2 (5 bases). The germline V gene has CDR1 SGDLS and CDR2 YYNGEE. The CDR3 sequence is 14 residues long. The V and J ends lost 3 bases and 2 bases respectively, with 12 bases between them. The CDR3: CASSEGVGTYEQYF. In DNA, the CDR3 is TGTGCCAGCAGCGAGGGCGTCGGGACCTACGAGCAGTACTTC.

This sequence joins TRBV6-6 and TRBJ1-5; D gene uncertain. The ends were cut back, 0 bases at V and 4 bases at J, with 10 bases in the middle. The germline V gene has CDR1 MNHNY and CDR2 SVGAGI (reference sequence). The CDR3 covers 15 residues. This CDR3 reads CASSYSPESNQPQHF. DNA for the CDR3: TGTGCCAGCAGTTACTCTCCGGAGAGTAATCAGCCCCAGCATTTT.

This clone has just one count. The chain combines TRBV30 with TRBJ2-1; the match to TRBD2 covers 10 bases. Germline-derived CDR1 and CDR2 are GTSNPN and SVGIG (reference sequence). Losses at the gene ends were 3 bases for V and 7 bases for J; bases not matched to a gene: 6. CDR3 length: 14 amino acids. The CDR3 reads CAWRSSGGANEQFF. The CDR3 nucleotides read TGTGCCTGGAGGTCAAGCGGGGGGGCAAATGAGCAGTTCTTC. Combining the CDR3 with reference TRBV30 and TRBJ2-1 gives the whole variable domain SQTIHQWPATLVQPVGSPLSLECTVEGTSNPNLYWYRQAAGRGLQLLFYSVGIGQISSEVPQNLSASRPQDRQFILSSKKLLLSDSGFYLCAWRSSGGANEQFFGPGTRLTVL.

V is TRBV2 and J is TRBJ1-4; D possibly corresponds to TRBD1 (5 bases). The CDR3 totals 16 residues. Germline V CDR1 and CDR2: SNHLY, FYNNEI. V was trimmed by 6 bases and J by 0 bases, leaving 14 bases between them. The CDR3 reads CASRRGRVATNEKLFF. The CDR3 coding sequence is TGTGCCAGCAGGCGGGGCAGGGTTGCAACTAATGAAAAACTGTTTTTT.

J is TRBJ2-7 and V is TRBV1; TRBD2 was called by the table and not checked on the DNA. TRBV1 is recorded as a pseudogene. CDR3 size: 17 residues. The CDR3 region is CTSSPQEGGLAGYEQYF. Written as DNA, the CDR3 is TGCACCAGCAGCCCCCAGGAGGGGGGACTAGCGGGCTACGAGCAGTACTTC.

The chain has TRBV18 and TRBJ1-1; no reliable D call. Germline V gene sequence: CDR1 KGHSH, CDR2 LQKENI. This CDR3 spans 13 amino acids. V shed 2 bases and J shed 8 bases, with 12 bases lying between them. As DNA, the CDR3 is TGTGCCAGCTCACCAAGCGCCATCGGCGAAGCTTTCTTT. It translates to CASSPSAIGEAFF.

V and J are TRBV6-5 and TRBJ2-1; 12 nucleotides agree with TRBD2. This CDR3 comprises 15 residues. In germline, CDR1 is MNHEY, CDR2 SVGAGI. Losses at the gene ends were 11 bases for V and 12 bases for J; bases not matched to a gene: 17. The CDR3 loop is CASTQALAGGRAQFF. The DNA of the CDR3 is TGTGCCTCCACCCAAGCACTAGCGGGGGGCCGTGCGCAGTTCTTC.

The chain is built from TRBV3-1 (or the pseudogene TRBV3-2) and TRBJ1-5, with D maybe TRBD1 (6 bases). The CDR3 has 15 residues. The germline CDR1 and CDR2 sequences are LGHDT and YNNKEL (reference sequence). With 1 base removed from V and 3 bases from J, the gap between germline ends came to 10 bases. The CDR3 region is CASSQAGTFNQPQHF. CDR3 nucleotide sequence: TGTGCCAGCAGCCAAGCCGGGACATTCAATCAGCCCCAGCATTTT.

The chain has TRBV9 and TRBJ1-5; D possibly corresponds to TRBD1 (6 bases). The CDR3 sequence is 14 residues long. Germline CDR1 SGDLS, CDR2 YYNGEE. Trimming cost V 10 bases and J 3 bases, with 17 bases left between them. The CDR3 DNA is TGTGCCGGACAGTTTTACAGGGACAATCAGCCCCAGCATTTT. This sequence encodes CAGQFYRDNQPQHF.

This clone was seen a handful of times. The chain is built from TRBV5-8 and TRBJ1-5; 9 bases map to TRBD1. Trimming at V came to 4 bases and at J to 0 bases, leaving 8 bases not matched to a gene. CDR1 is SGHTS and CDR2 is YDEGEE in the germline V gene. This CDR3 has 17 residues. The CDR3: CASSPGQGPLSNQPQHF. For the CDR3, the DNA is TGTGCCAGCAGCCCGGGACAGGGCCCCCTTAGCAATCAGCCCCAGCATTTT.

The chain links TRBV2 to TRBJ1-1, with 7 bases fitting TRBD1. V trimming: 6 bases; J trimming: 0 bases; junction bases outside the gene matches: 4. From germline, CDR1 is SNHLY and CDR2 FYNNEI. CDR3 size: 14 residues. The CDR3 loop is CASSLGQLNTEAFF. The CDR3 bases are TGTGCCAGCAGCTTGGGACAGCTGAACACTGAAGCTTTCTTT.

The chain links TRBV2 to TRBJ2-1; 8 nucleotides match TRBD2. Germline-derived CDR1 and CDR2 are SNHLY and FYNNEI. Germline trimming cut 7 bases from V and 9 bases from J; bases unmatched to any gene: 8. This CDR3 has 13 amino acids. CDR3 residues: CASKQRERGEQFF. Here the CDR3 DNA reads TGTGCCAGCAAGCAGCGGGAGAGGGGTGAGCAGTTCTTC.

The gene calls are TRBV7-2 and TRBJ1-1, with 9 bases matching TRBD1. The germline V gene encodes CDR1 SGHTA and CDR2 FQGNSA. The CDR3 covers 14 residues. The ends lost 6 bases at V and 5 bases at J; junction bases unmatched: 7. CDR3 amino acids: CASRWDRVRTEAFF. CDR3 DNA sequence: TGTGCCAGCAGATGGGACAGGGTGCGAACTGAAGCTTTCTTT.

This rearrangement joins TRBV5-6 to TRBJ2-2, with D maybe TRBD1 (5 bases). V shed 1 base and J shed 2 bases, with 15 bases lying between them. CDR3 length: 17 amino acids. Germline CDR1 is SGHDT and CDR2 is YYEEEE. CDR3 loop: CASSLWGSRANTGELFF. In DNA, the CDR3 is TGTGCCAGCAGCTTGTGGGGCTCTAGGGCCAACACCGGGGAGCTGTTTTTT.

The V and J genes are TRBV9 and TRBJ2-5, with unresolved D. This CDR3 has 15 amino acids. Germline loops: CDR1 SGDLS, CDR2 YYNGEE. Trimming removed 0 bases at V and 4 bases at J, with 13 bases between. In nucleotides, the CDR3 is TGTGCCAGCAGCGTAGGATTTAGTTTTGGAGAGACCCAGTACTTC. It translates to CASSVGFSFGETQYF.

V and J are TRBV12-3 or TRBV12-4 and TRBJ1-1; no reliable D call. V was trimmed by 6 bases and J by 5 bases, leaving 13 bases between them. This CDR3 is 13 amino acids long. CDR3 residues: CASRRVSLTEAFF. The CDR3 DNA sequence: TGTGCCAGCAGGCGGGTGTCACTAACTGAAGCTTTCTTT.

This chain connects TRBV6-6 to TRBJ2-7, with a weak D call TRBD1 (5 bases). Trimming left V 4 bases short and J 0 bases short, with 10 bases between. CDR3 length: 14 amino acids. Per germline, CDR1 MNHNY and CDR2 SVGAGI (reference sequence). The CDR3 reads CASSSRTNSYEQYF. In DNA form, the CDR3 reads TGTGCCAGCAGTTCGCGGACAAACTCCTACGAGCAGTACTTC.

This clone was seen more than once but under ten times. The V call is TRBV19, the J call TRBJ2-4; 12 bases are a match to TRBD2. The CDR3 runs to 16 residues. The germline gives CDR1 LNHDA, CDR2 SQIVND (reference sequence). The V gene end was trimmed by 6 bases and the J gene end by 7 bases; junction bases not matched to a gene: 10. The CDR3 coding sequence is TGTGCCAGTAGCGAGACTAGCGGGGGCCCCGGGAACATTCAGTACTTC. As protein: CASSETSGGPGNIQYF.

The CDR3 here is CASSEAGLGANVLTF. CDR3 nucleotides: TGTGCCAGCAGTGAAGCTGGGCTTGGGGCCAACGTCCTGACTTTC. The chain has TRBV2 and TRBJ2-6, with unresolved D. Germline CDR1 is SNHLY and CDR2 is FYNNEI. The V end lost 0 bases, the J end lost 3 bases, and 6 bases lay between the germline ends. There are 15 residues in the CDR3.

This chain joins TRBV6-5 and TRBJ2-1; the D is unclear. V shed 4 bases and J shed 2 bases, with 12 bases lying between them. CDR1 is MNHEY and CDR2 is SVGAGI in the germline V gene. CDR3 length: 15 residues. The CDR3 DNA is TGTGCCAGCAGTTTTGACAAAACAACCTACAATGAGCAGTTCTTC. Protein sequence: CASSFDKTTYNEQFF.

This chain uses TRBV21-1 with TRBJ1-3; the D call in the table, TRBD1, was not verified against the DNA. TRBV21-1 represents a pseudogene. This CDR3 region has 14 residues. CDR3 DNA sequence: TGTGCCAGCTGCCCCCCAGACTCTGGAAACACCATATATTTT. The encoded protein is CASCPPDSGNTIYF.

This chain joins TRBV28 and TRBJ2-2, with a tentative D call TRBD1 (6 bases). The germline V and J ends were trimmed by 6 bases and 2 bases, with 10 bases remaining between them. The CDR3 length is 14 residues. The germline CDR1 and CDR2 sequences are MDHEN and SYDVKM. CDR3 coding DNA: TGTGCCAGCAGGAGGACAGTTAACACCGGGGAGCTGTTTTTT. It encodes CASRRTVNTGELFF.

J is TRBJ1-3 and V is TRBV7-9; 7 bases are shared with TRBD1. CDR1 is SEHNR and CDR2 is FQNEAQ in the germline V gene (reference sequence). Unmatched junction bases numbered 7, after V lost 2 bases and J lost 3 bases. This CDR3 spans 16 amino acids. The CDR3 reads CASSLTRTGFGNTIYF. The CDR3 DNA follows: TGTGCCAGCAGCTTAACTCGGACAGGATTTGGAAACACCATATATTTT.

The chain carries TRBV5-1 and TRBJ2-1; 15 nucleotides align to TRBD2. V was clipped by 3 bases and J by 7 bases; unmatched bases: 2. This CDR3 contains 15 residues. Germline assignment: CDR1 SGHRS and CDR2 YFSETQ. The CDR3 reads CASSWTSGGENEQFF. CDR3 sequence (DNA): TGCGCCAGCAGCTGGACTAGCGGGGGGGAGAATGAGCAGTTCTTC. The full variable domain, its missing parts supplied by reference TRBV5-1 and TRBJ2-1, is KAGVTQTPRYLIKTRGQQVTLSCSPISGHRSVSWYQQTPGQGLQFLFEYFSETQRNKGNFPGRFSGRQFSNSRSEMNVSTLELGDSALYLCASSWTSGGENEQFFGPGTRLTVL.

V and J are TRBV29-1 and TRBJ1-4; TRBD1 might be the D (6 bases). CDR3 length equals 14 residues. Germline CDR1 is SQVTM and CDR2 is ANQGSEA. V lost 4 bases and J lost 0, with 9 bases in between. The CDR3 DNA reads TGCAGCGTTGGGGGGGGCACAACTAATGAAAAACTGTTTTTT. Its translation: CSVGGGTTNEKLFF.

In nucleotides, the CDR3 is TGTGCCAGCAGCCTCCGGGGGGGCGAATATGGCTACACCTTC. The encoded protein is CASSLRGGEYGYTF. This chain links TRBV7-9 with TRBJ1-2; possible D gene TRBD1, 6 bases. CDR1 SEHNR and CDR2 FQNEAQ come from the germline V gene (reference sequence). This CDR3 contains 14 residues. V dropped 5 bases and J dropped 5 bases, with 15 bases sitting between them.

The J gene is TRBJ2-5, the V gene TRBV5-1, with D perhaps TRBD2 (7 bases). This CDR3 spans 15 amino acids. Germline-derived CDR1 and CDR2 are SGHRS and YFSETQ. V was trimmed by 4 bases and J by 2 bases, leaving 15 bases between them. In DNA, the CDR3 is TGCGCCAGCAGCCCGGGGGGCGGGCGACAAGAGACCCAGTACTTC. Translated, it gives CASSPGGGRQETQYF.